These 14 T cell receptor beta chains came from one sample sequenced in a study of T cells in Graves' hyperthyroidism and ophthalmopathy (dated by TCRdb to the late 2010s). The library relied on multiplex PCR. This sample was sequenced with an Illumina HiSeq 2000. The TCR beta CDR3 regions were amplified from RNA transcripts. For the first round of RT-PCR on the TCR CDR3, the HTBI primer set was used together with the Qiagen OneStep RT-PCR kit. TCRdb ran its own pipeline on the public reads, namely fastp trimming at Q25 and MiXCR clone calling, and kept in-frame beta chains. Each entry merges the rows of one CDR3 protein and shows their most common DNA and genes. The sample profile shows hundreds of thousands of distinct CDR3 sequences; approximately 15% of them were found once. Together, the top ten hold roughly 4.5% of the sample. The sequencing sample was made of blood. These receptors were taken from a woman aged 40 to 50 with Graves' ophthalmopathy.

The chain carries TRBV18 and TRBJ1-3; D perhaps matches TRBD1 (6 bases). The CDR3 has 15 residues. Germline V CDR1 and CDR2: KGHSH, LQKENI. Deletions cut 5 bases from V and 0 bases from J, with 11 bases between. DNA for the CDR3: TGTGCCAGCTCAATCTTAGGGGGCTCTGGAAACACCATATATTTT. It is translated as CASSILGGSGNTIYF. Variable domain in full (rest from reference TRBV18 and TRBJ1-3): NAGVMQNPRHLVRRRGQEARLRCSPMKGHSHVYWYRQLPEEGLKFMVYLQKENIIDESGMPKERFSAEFPKEGPSILRIQQVVRGDSAAYFCASSILGGSGNTIYFGEGSWLTVV.

The rearrangement links TRBV19 to TRBJ1-3, with TRBD1 matching over 10 bases. Germline lookup yields CDR1 LNHDA and CDR2 SQIVND (reference sequence). CDR3 size: 17 residues. V shed 6 bases and J 2 bases; nucleotides not matched to a gene: 10. The CDR3 nucleotides are TGTGCCAGTAGACTGGAGGGACAGGGGTTTCCTGGAAACACCATATATTTT. Its protein is CASRLEGQGFPGNTIYF.

This clonotype was detected only a few times. The rearrangement uses TRBV4-1 and TRBJ2-7; no firm D call. Germline lookup yields CDR1 MGHRA and CDR2 YSYEKL. V was pared by 3 bases and J by 3 bases, with 15 bases between. CDR3 length equals 15 residues. The CDR3 DNA follows: TGCGCCAGCAGCCAGGCCGACCAGGATCTCTACGAGCAGTACTTC. It specifies CASSQADQDLYEQYF.

This clonotype has a count of ten or more. The chain couples TRBV29-1 to TRBJ2-7, with D tentatively TRBD1 (5 bases). Germline V gene lookup returns CDR1 SQVTM and CDR2 ANQGSEA. V was shortened by 7 bases and J by 5 bases, with 18 bases between the two germline ends. The CDR3 runs to 13 residues. The CDR3 DNA is TGCAGCGCCGAGGTCCAGGGTGGGAACGAGCAGTACTTC. It specifies CSAEVQGGNEQYF.

This clonotype was counted at least ten times. The rearrangement links TRBV19 to TRBJ1-3, with D hard to call. The CDR3 is made up of 13 amino acids. Looked up from germline, CDR1 is LNHDA and CDR2 is SQIVND (reference sequence). V lost 6 bases to trimming and J lost 6 bases, with 12 bases between them. The DNA for the CDR3 is TGTGCCAGTAGCCACGCGGGGAAAAACACCATATATTTT. This sequence encodes CASSHAGKNTIYF.

This clonotype appeared many times. The CDR3 sequence is CSARGDRADTEAFF. The DNA of the CDR3 is TGCAGTGCTAGGGGGGACAGGGCCGACACTGAAGCTTTCTTT. The chain recombines TRBV20-1 with TRBJ1-1, with TRBD1 matching over 9 bases. The CDR3 has 14 residues. Germline V gene sequence: CDR1 DFQATT, CDR2 SNEGSKA (reference sequence). The trim removed 3 bases at V and 3 bases at J, leaving 5 bases unmatched.

This clonotype occurred many times. The chain carries TRBV24-1 and TRBJ2-3; D tentatively reads TRBD1 or TRBD2 (5 bases each). Germline V gene data show CDR1 as KGHDR and CDR2 as SFDVKD. CDR3 size: 20 residues. Trimming removed 1 base at V and 3 bases at J, with 25 bases between. Written as DNA, the CDR3 is TGTGCCACCAGTGATTTTGGGGGAAGAAAGGGAAGTATGAGGACAGATACGCAGTATTTT. Translating it yields CATSDFGGRKGSMRTDTQYF.

As for this clonotype: An end of the junction differs from the germline gene, which may be a read error. The rearrangement joins TRBV12-5 to TRBJ2-5; a possible D gene is TRBD2 (6 bases). The CDR3 loop spans 16 amino acids. Germline CDR1 reads LGHNT; CDR2 reads FRNRAP. This chain's CDR3 is CASSLVSGHGSETQYF. DNA of the CDR3: TGTGCTAGTAGTTTGGTATCGGGTCACGGGAGTGAGACCCAGTACTTC.

This clonotype was recorded a few times. The rearrangement joins TRBV18 to TRBJ2-2, with D possibly being TRBD1 (5 bases). Germline V gene lookup returns CDR1 KGHSH and CDR2 LQKENI. The CDR3 runs to 16 residues. Trimming removed 0 bases at V and 4 bases at J, with 12 bases between. CDR3 in DNA: TGTGCCAGCTCACCACCGGGGAAAAGGGGCACCGGGGAGCTGTTTTTT. Translating gives CASSPPGKRGTGELFF.

This clonotype was found many times. The chain couples TRBV6-5 to TRBJ1-1; D may be TRBD1 (5 bases). The CDR3 is 14 amino acids. V lost 0 bases, J lost 1 base, and 6 bases lay in between. From germline, CDR1 is MNHEY and CDR2 SVGAGI. CDR3 protein: CASSYSTENTEAFF. CDR3 DNA: TGTGCCAGCAGTTACTCGACAGAGAACACTGAAGCTTTCTTT.

This rearrangement joins TRBV19 to TRBJ1-1; D is uncertain. Germline lookup yields CDR1 LNHDA and CDR2 SQIVND (reference sequence). The CDR3 consists of 15 residues. The ends were cut back, 5 bases at V and 0 bases at J, with 13 bases in the middle. CDR3 protein: CASSPRTFMNTEAFF. The CDR3 nucleotides read TGTGCCAGTAGTCCGCGGACCTTTATGAACACTGAAGCTTTCTTT.

This clonotype was observed many times. V usage is TRBV28 and J usage is TRBJ2-7, with 10 bases matching TRBD1. The junction had 14 bases not matched to a gene; V was cut back by 5 bases and J by 7 bases. Germline V lookup: CDR1 MDHEN, CDR2 SYDVKM. CDR3 length equals 16 residues. The CDR3 nucleotides are TGTGCCAGCAGTCCCCCCCTCGGACAGGGGGTAAGTGAGCAGTACTTC. Amino acids: CASSPPLGQGVSEQYF.

This clonotype has at least ten counts. The chain employs TRBV6-2 or TRBV6-3 and TRBJ2-7; 9 nucleotides match TRBD1. The ends lost 8 bases at V and 0 bases at J; junction bases unmatched: 5. The CDR3 consists of 14 residues. Germline CDR1 MNHEY, CDR2 SVGEGT. The CDR3 nucleotides read TGTGCCAGCCACAGGGGGCCGAACTCCTACGAGCAGTACTTC. This sequence encodes CASHRGPNSYEQYF.

At least ten counts were recorded for this clonotype. This chain uses TRBV6-2 or TRBV6-3 with TRBJ2-7; 11 nucleotides match TRBD2. The junction had 11 bases not matched to a gene; V was cut back by 0 bases and J by 1 base. CDR3 size: 19 residues. The germline CDR1 and CDR2 sequences are MNHEY and SVGEGT. The CDR3 DNA reads as TGTGCCAGCAGTTACTCGGTTACTAGCGGGAGTAGTCTATCCTACGAGCAGTACTTC. Its protein product is CASSYSVTSGSSLSYEQYF.